The T cell receptor (beta chain) described here comes from a study of sequential checkpoint blockade in melanoma. Method: immunoSEQ multiplex PCR; TCRdb's copy keeps in-frame clones and lacks some. The repertoire includes 25,000 to 35,000 clones, approximately 91% of them detected once, and 12% to 15% sits in the top ten. Described treatment: randomized to nivolumab then ipilimumab (arm A) or the reverse (arm B). Live CD3+CD8+ CD19− CD56− cells were sorted from PBMCs. Trimming took off 4 bases at V and 11 bases at J, with 4 bases between the two ends. CDR1 and CDR2 from the germline V gene are LGHDT and YNNKEL (reference sequence). This CDR3 has 9 residues.

The V and J genes are TRBV3-1 (or the pseudogene TRBV3-2) and TRBJ2-3; D unresolved. The sample was CD8+ T cells sorted from blood (inferred from file names), taken from a patient given nivolumab and ipilimumab in sequence. This TCR was sampled from a human donor with melanoma. CDR3 coding DNA: TGTGCCAGCAGCCTAATGCAGTATTTT. It encodes CASSLMQYF.